This T cell receptor (beta chain) is drawn from a study of shared clonotypes between healthy human individuals. General study findings and limits: Only blood samples were collected, and tissue repertoires likely differ.

CDR1 is SNHLY and CDR2 is FYNNEI in the germline V gene. V was shortened by 6 bases and J by 4 bases, with 19 bases between the two germline ends. The CDR3 loop spans 16 amino acids. On this clone itself: Its target is unknown.

Clones were read by immunoSEQ multiplex PCR, and TCRdb kept only the in-frame ones, dropping some. The table lists about 530,000 clones, about three quarters of them singletons, with approximately 12% in the top ten. The source of this sequence is a woman between 40 and 55 years old in good health. Some clones in this sample may be carry-over from other donors' samples. The V call is TRBV2, the J call TRBJ1-5; a weak D match, TRBD1 (5 bases). Material: PBMCs. CDR3 loop: CASSELVGASNQPQHF. The CDR3, as DNA: TGTGCCAGCAGCGAACTGGTAGGGGCAAGTAATCAGCCCCAGCATTTT.